The rows below give T cell receptor beta chains drawn from one sample of a study of blood T cells in healthy people across ages. Each CDR3 protein is one row after TCRdb ran MiXCR on the 5' RACE reads. The sample has around 650,000 distinct CDR3 sequences, approximately 40% seen once. The specimen sequenced was blood. These receptor sequences come from an elderly man in good health. CDR3s include the opening cysteine and the closing phenylalanine or tryptophan. D genes are given only for firm matches. For some rows the clone size is stated as once, few or many, or as a class when expanded; others skip it.

>NA|TRBV24-1|TRBJ2-2|TRBD1
TGTGCCACCAGTGACTTCAGGGGGCGAGGCACCGGGGAGCTGTTTTTT
CATSDFRGRGTGELFF
>NA|TRBV2|TRBJ2-7|TRBD2
TGTGCCAGCAATAGCGGGGCCTACGAGCAGTACTTC
CASNSGAYEQYF
>NA|TRBV6-2/TRBV6-3|TRBJ1-6|NA
TGTGCCAGCAGTTACTCCGCCCTCCACTTT
CASSYSALHF
>NA|TRBV2|TRBJ2-7|TRBD1
TGTGCCAGCACGCTGGGACAGGGAGGCGAGCAGTACTTC
CASTLGQGGEQYF
>NA|TRBV20-1|TRBJ2-3|TRBD2
TGCAGTGCTAGAGACTTACTAGCGGAACCCACAGATACGCAGTATTTT
CSARDLLAEPTDTQYF
>once|TRBV27|TRBJ2-1|TRBD2
TGTGCCAGCGCCCCGGGGACTAGCGGGAGTTGGTCCTACAATGAGCAGTTCTTC
CASAPGTSGSWSYNEQFF
>NA|TRBV7-2|TRBJ2-7|NA
TGTGCCAGCAGCCCCTTACTAGCTGGAAACGAGCAGTACTTC
CASSPLLAGNEQYF
>few|TRBV4-2|TRBJ2-1|TRBD2
TGTGCCAGCAGCCAAGATGGGACTAGCGGCTACAATGAGCAGTTCTTC
CASSQDGTSGYNEQFF
>few|TRBV12-3/TRBV12-4|TRBJ2-1|NA
TGTGCCAGCACTGGAGGCCCGTACAATGAGCAGTTCTTC
CASTGGPYNEQFF
>NA|TRBV29-1|TRBJ1-2|TRBD1
TGCAGCGCCACTTTCTCTACAGGGGATCCGTCTGGCTACACCTTC
CSATFSTGDPSGYTF
>NA|TRBV9|TRBJ1-1|NA
TGTGCCAGCAGCGCTTTCTCGGTCACTGAAGCTTTCTTT
CASSAFSVTEAFF
>NA|TRBV20-1|TRBJ2-7|TRBD2
TGCAGTGCTAGAGGAGACATATTTCTAGCGGGGAAGCTCTACGAGCAGTACTTC
CSARGDIFLAGKLYEQYF
>once|TRBV30|TRBJ2-5|NA
TGTGCCTGGAGTGGAATAGAGACCCAGTACTTC
CAWSGIETQYF
>NA|TRBV25-1|TRBJ2-2|NA
TGTGCCAGCGCCGTTTGGGGGGCCGGGGAGCTGTTTTTT
CASAVWGAGELFF
>few|TRBV18|TRBJ2-7|NA
TGTGCCAGCTCACCTGGATCCGGTGAGCAGTACTTC
CASSPGSGEQYF
>NA|TRBV28|TRBJ2-3|NA
TGTGCCAGCAGTTTAATTACGAATTCAGGGGGCACAGATACGCAGTATTTT
CASSLITNSGGTDTQYF
>NA|TRBV4-1|TRBJ1-1|NA
TGCGCCAGCAGCCAAGCCGCGGCCGTGAACACTGAAGCTTTCTTT
CASSQAAAVNTEAFF